The clone carrying this T cell receptor (beta chain) was found many times. What it binds is not known. Germline V gene sequence: CDR1 DFQATT, CDR2 SNEGSKA (reference sequence). Trimming took 7 bases from V and 2 from J; bases not matched to a gene: 10. The CDR3 sequence is 14 residues long. Investigators amplified TCR beta CDR3 regions from RNA transcripts. In the first round, RT-PCR was carried out with HTBI primers, and a multiplex PCR formed the second round. TCRdb reprocessed the multiplex PCR reads with MiXCR, giving one entry per CDR3 protein. Among 450,000 or so distinct CDR3 sequences, around 15% were seen once, and the ten largest hold 9.8%. The data derive from a study of Graves' ophthalmopathy and Graves' hyperthyroidism. The study's findings and limits: As the model predicted ophthalmopathy progression, it achieved a sensitivity of approximately 65% and a specificity of about 72%. Most expanded clonotypes in thyroid above 0.001 frequency also showed up in blood.

For donors with ophthalmopathy, the disease showed moderate-to-severe activity, reached CAS ≥3 and NOSPECS ≥4, and had lasted under 3 months. From fresh peripheral blood, approximately 10 ml in volume, the PBMCs were obtained. The chain joins TRBV20-1 to TRBJ2-7; 8 bases line up with TRBD1. The receptor's source is a woman aged 30 to 39 with Graves' ophthalmopathy. The sample comprised blood. The CDR3 region has the DNA TGCAGTGTTACCGAGAGGGACAGGCCCTACGAGCAGTACTTC. It is translated as CSVTERDRPYEQYF.